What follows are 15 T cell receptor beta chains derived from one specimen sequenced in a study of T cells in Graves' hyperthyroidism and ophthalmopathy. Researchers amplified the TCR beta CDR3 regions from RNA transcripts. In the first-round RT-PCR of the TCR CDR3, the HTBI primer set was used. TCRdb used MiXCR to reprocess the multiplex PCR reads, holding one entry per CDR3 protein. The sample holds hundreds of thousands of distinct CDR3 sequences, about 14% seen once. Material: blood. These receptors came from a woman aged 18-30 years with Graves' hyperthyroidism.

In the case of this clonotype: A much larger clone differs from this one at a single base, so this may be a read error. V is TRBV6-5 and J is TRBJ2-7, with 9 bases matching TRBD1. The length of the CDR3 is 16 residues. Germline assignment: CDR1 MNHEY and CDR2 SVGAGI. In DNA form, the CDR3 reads TGTGCCAGCAGTTTCGCCGGGACAGGGAGCTCCTGCGAGCAGTACTTC. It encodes CASSFAGTGSSCEQYF.

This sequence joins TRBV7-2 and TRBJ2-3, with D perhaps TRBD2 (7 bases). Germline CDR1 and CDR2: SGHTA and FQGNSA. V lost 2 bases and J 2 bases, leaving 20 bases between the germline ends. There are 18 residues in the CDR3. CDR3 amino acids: CASSLRGASGRSTDTQYF. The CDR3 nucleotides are TGTGCCAGCAGCTTAAGGGGGGCTAGCGGCCGATCCACAGATACGCAGTATTTT.

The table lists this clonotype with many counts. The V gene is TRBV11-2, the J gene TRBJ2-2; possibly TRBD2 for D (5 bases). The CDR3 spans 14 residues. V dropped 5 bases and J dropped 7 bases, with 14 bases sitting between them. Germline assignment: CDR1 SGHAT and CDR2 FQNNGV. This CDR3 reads CASSPRGAVGELFF. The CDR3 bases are TGTGCCAGCAGCCCCCGGGGAGCTGTCGGGGAGCTGTTTTTT.

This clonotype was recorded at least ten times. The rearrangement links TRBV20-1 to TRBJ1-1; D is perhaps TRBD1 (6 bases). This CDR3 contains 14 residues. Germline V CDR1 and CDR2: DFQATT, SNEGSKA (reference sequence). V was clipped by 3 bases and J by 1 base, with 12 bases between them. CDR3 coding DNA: TGCAGTGCTAGCGTGGGGGGCGCGAACACTGAAGCTTTCTTT. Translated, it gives CSASVGGANTEAFF.

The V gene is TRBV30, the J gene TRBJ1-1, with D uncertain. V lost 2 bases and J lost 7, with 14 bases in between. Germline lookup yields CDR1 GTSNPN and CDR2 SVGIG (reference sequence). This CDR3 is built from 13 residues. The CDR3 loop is CAWSSSMGHEAFF. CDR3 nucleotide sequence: TGTGCCTGGAGTTCAAGTATGGGTCATGAAGCTTTCTTT.

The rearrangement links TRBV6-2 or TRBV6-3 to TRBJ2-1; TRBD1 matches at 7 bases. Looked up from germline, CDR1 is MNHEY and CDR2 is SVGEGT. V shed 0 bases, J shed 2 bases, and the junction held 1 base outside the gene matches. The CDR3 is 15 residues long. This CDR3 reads CASSYSGGPYNEQFF. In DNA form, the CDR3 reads TGTGCCAGCAGTTACTCAGGGGGCCCCTACAATGAGCAGTTCTTC.

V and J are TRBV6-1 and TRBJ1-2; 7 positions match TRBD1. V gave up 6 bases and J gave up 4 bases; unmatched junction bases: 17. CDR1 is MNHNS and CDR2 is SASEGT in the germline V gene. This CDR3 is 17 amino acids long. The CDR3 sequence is CASSRGREHTDFYGYTF. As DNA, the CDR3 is TGTGCCAGCAGCAGGGGGAGAGAACATACGGACTTCTATGGCTACACCTTC.

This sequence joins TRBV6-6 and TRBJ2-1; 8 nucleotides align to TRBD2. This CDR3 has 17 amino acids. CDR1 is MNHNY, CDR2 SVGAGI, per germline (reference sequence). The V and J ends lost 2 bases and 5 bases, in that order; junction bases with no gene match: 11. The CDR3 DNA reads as TGTGCCAGCAGTTACCTATTCGCGGCGGGAGGCCACAATGAGCAGTTCTTC. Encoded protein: CASSYLFAAGGHNEQFF.

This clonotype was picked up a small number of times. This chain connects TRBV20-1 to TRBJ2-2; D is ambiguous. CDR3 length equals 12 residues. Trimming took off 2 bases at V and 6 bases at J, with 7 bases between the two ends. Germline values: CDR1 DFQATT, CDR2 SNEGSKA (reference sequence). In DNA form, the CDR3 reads TGCAGTGCTAGAAGTCTCGCCGGGGAGCTGTTTTTT. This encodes CSARSLAGELFF.

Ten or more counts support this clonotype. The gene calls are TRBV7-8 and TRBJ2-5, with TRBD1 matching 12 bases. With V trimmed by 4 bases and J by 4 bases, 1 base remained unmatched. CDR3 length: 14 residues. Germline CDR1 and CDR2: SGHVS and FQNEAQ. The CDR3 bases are TGTGCCAGCAGCTGGGGACAGGGGGCAGAGACCCAGTACTTC. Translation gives CASSWGQGAETQYF.

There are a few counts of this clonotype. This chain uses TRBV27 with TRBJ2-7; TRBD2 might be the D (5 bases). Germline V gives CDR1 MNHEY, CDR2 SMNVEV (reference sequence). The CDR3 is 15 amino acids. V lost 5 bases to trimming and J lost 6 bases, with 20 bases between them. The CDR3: CASSPSRLRVGEQYF. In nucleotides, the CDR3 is TGTGCCAGCAGTCCCTCCCGGTTGAGGGTGGGCGAGCAGTACTTC.

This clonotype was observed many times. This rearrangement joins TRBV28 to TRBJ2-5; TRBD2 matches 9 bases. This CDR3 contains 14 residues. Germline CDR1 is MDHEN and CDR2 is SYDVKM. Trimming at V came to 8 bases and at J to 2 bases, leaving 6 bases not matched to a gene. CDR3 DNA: TGTGCCAGCGGGATAAGCGGGAGGCAAGAGACCCAGTACTTC. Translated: CASGISGRQETQYF.

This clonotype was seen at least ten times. CDR3 DNA sequence: TGTGCCAGCAGCTCCCAAGGGGATGAGCAGTTCTTC. Amino acid sequence: CASSSQGDEQFF. V is TRBV13 and J is TRBJ2-1; TRBD1 might be the D (5 bases). There are 12 residues in the CDR3. Trimming pared 4 bases from V and 8 bases from J, leaving 9 bases between. Per the germline V gene, CDR1 is PRHDT and CDR2 is FYEKMQ (reference sequence). The complete variable domain, with remaining parts taken from reference TRBV13 and TRBJ2-1, reads AAGVIQSPRHLIKEKRETATLKCYPIPRHDTVYWYQQGPGQDPQFLISFYEKMQSDKGSIPDRFSAQQFSDYHSELNMSSLELGDSALYFCASSSQGDEQFFGPGTRLTVL.

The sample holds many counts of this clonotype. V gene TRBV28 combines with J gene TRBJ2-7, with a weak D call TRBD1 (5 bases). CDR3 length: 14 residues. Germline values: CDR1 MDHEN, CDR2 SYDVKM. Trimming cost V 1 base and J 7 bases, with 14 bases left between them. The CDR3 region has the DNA TGTGCCAGCAGTTTATCCCTCAGGGCGCGGGAGCAGTACTTC. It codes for CASSLSLRAREQYF.

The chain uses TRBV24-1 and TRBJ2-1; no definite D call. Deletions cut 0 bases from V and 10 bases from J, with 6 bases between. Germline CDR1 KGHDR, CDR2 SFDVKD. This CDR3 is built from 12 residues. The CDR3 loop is CATSDLLGEQFF. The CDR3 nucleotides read TGTGCCACCAGTGATTTGCTTGGGGAGCAGTTCTTC.